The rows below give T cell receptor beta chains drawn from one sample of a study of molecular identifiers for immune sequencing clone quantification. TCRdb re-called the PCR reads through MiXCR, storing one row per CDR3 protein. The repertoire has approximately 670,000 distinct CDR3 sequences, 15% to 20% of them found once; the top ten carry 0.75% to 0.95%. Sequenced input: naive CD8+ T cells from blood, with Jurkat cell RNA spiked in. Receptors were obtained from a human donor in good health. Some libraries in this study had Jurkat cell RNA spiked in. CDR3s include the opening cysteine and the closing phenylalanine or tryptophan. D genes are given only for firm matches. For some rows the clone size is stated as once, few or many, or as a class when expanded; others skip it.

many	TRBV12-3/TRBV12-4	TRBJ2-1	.	CASSSLATEQFF	TGTGCCAGCAGTTCACTAGCTACTGAGCAGTTCTTC
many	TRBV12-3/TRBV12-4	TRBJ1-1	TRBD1	CASSSLSEGAAEAFF	TGTGCCAGCAGTTCCTTGAGCGAGGGGGCCGCTGAAGCTTTCTTT
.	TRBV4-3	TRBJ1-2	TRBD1	CASSQAGTGRFYTF	TGCGCCAGCAGCCAAGCCGGGACAGGTCGTTTCTACACCTTC
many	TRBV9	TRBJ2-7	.	CASSVEGDSQRGVEQYF	TGTGCCAGCAGCGTAGAAGGAGACAGCCAGAGGGGCGTTGAGCAGTACTTC
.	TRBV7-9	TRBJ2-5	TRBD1	CASSLVGQGAPFQETQYF	TGTGCCAGCAGCTTGGTGGGACAGGGGGCCCCATTTCAAGAGACCCAGTACTTC
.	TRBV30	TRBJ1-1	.	CAWDRIQGTEAFF	TGTGCCTGGGACAGGATCCAGGGGACTGAAGCTTTCTTT
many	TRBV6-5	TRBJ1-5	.	CASAITAIPNQPQHF	TGTGCCAGCGCCATAACTGCGATACCTAATCAGCCCCAGCATTTT
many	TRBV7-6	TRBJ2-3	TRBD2	CASSWPGGSGSGADTQYF	TGTGCCAGCAGCTGGCCGGGGGGTAGCGGGAGTGGGGCAGATACGCAGTATTTT
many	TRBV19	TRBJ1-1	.	CASSIGETNTEAFF	TGTGCCAGTAGTATAGGGGAGACGAACACTGAAGCTTTCTTT
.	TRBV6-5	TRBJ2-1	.	CASSYGLGDNEQFF	TGTGCCAGCAGCTATGGACTGGGCGACAATGAGCAGTTCTTC
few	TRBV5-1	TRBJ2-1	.	CASSSPFQAGFNEQFF	TGCGCCAGCAGCTCCCCTTTTCAGGCGGGTTTCAATGAGCAGTTCTTC
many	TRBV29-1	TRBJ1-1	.	CSVETGVNTEAFF	TGCAGCGTTGAAACAGGAGTGAACACTGAAGCTTTCTTT
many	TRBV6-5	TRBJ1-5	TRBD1	CASTLRTGSQPQHF	TGTGCCAGCACCCTAAGGACAGGGAGTCAGCCCCAGCATTTT
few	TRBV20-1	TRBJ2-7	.	CSARPEGNYEQYF	TGCAGTGCTAGACCTGAGGGCAACTACGAGCAGTACTTC
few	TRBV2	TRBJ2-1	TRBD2	CASSVGASGGNEQFF	TGTGCCAGCAGTGTCGGGGCTAGCGGGGGGAATGAGCAGTTCTTC
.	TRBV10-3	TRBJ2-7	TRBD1	CAISATTGEWYEQYF	TGTGCCATCAGTGCAACGACAGGGGAGTGGTACGAGCAGTACTTC